This T cell receptor (beta chain) was obtained from a study of PD-L1 blockade in urothelial cancer. Overall study: The analyses of blood took place 3 weeks (second dose) and 6 weeks after treatment start.

Into every PCR, synthetic TCR analog templates were spiked. Libraries were prepared by immunoSEQ multiplex PCR; TCRdb keeps only in-frame clonotypes and omits some of them. Of 13,000 to 15,000 clones listed, 88% are singletons. Peripheral blood mononuclear cells were collected from every patient before and during treatment, yielding between 1 and 8 samples per patient. The V gene's germline CDR1 is SQVTM and CDR2 ANQGSEA. The V gene lost 7 bases and the J gene lost 1 base, with 13 bases spanning the gap. The CDR3 spans 13 residues. This sequence joins TRBV29-1 and TRBJ1-1; D may be TRBD1 (6 bases). This specimen consisted of PBMCs, obtained around atezolizumab (anti-PD-L1) treatment. This clonotype was sampled from a man in his 70s with urothelial cancer. The CDR3: CSAGEQRNTEAFF. For the CDR3, the DNA is TGCAGCGCAGGGGAGCAGAGGAACACTGAAGCTTTCTTT.